Listed below are T cell receptor beta chains from one sample, sequenced in a study of blood T cell repertoires in COVID-19. This table comes from immunoSEQ multiplex PCR, and its TCRdb copy is limited to in-frame clones, with some not included. The sample includes roughly 410,000 clones, over 75% seen only once; the top ten take approximately 1.5%. The sample comprised peripheral blood. The receptor source for this set is a woman aged 35 to 49 with COVID-19, enrolled during active disease. Both conserved end residues are part of each CDR3. D genes are given only for firm matches. Size tells how often a clone was seen (once, few, many) or the class of an expanded clone, and some rows leave it out.

j_call d_call v_call clone_size cdr3_nt cdr3_aa
TRBJ2-7 - TRBV7-9 - TGTGCCAGCAGCCCTAGGGGGGAGCAGTACTTC CASSPRGEQYF
TRBJ2-1 TRBD2 TRBV3-1/TRBV3-2 - TGTGCCAGCAGCTCGGGACTAACTACCAATGAGCAGTTCTTC CASSSGLTTNEQFF
TRBJ2-6 TRBD1 TRBV5-6 - TGTGCCACCTCCTCGGACAGGGTATTACGTGGGGCCAACGTCCTGACTTTC CATSSDRVLRGANVLTF
TRBJ2-3 TRBD2 TRBV2 - TGTGCCAGCAGTGAAAGGGCTAGCGGGGAGGAAGATACGCAGTATTTT CASSERASGEEDTQYF
TRBJ2-1 - TRBV2 - TGTGCCAGCAGTGTCGGGGGAGGCTCCTACAATGAGCAGTTCTTC CASSVGGGSYNEQFF
TRBJ2-6 - TRBV27 - TGTGCCAGCAGTTTATTCTCTGCGGGCAGGGGAAGCTCTGGGGCCAACGTCCTGACTTTC CASSLFSAGRGSSGANVLTF
TRBJ2-5 TRBD2 TRBV6-2/TRBV6-3 - TGTGCCAGCAGTTCGCTAGCGGGGGGCGAAGAGACCCAGTACTTC CASSSLAGGEETQYF
TRBJ1-2 TRBD1 TRBV5-1 few TGCGCCAGCAGCTTGGGACAGGGAGATGGCTACACCTTC CASSLGQGDGYTF
TRBJ2-1 TRBD2 TRBV10-3 - TGTGCCATCAGTGAGCCTAGCGGGGGGGCCCAAAGTTATTTCTCCTACAATGAGCAGTTCTTC CAISEPSGGAQSYFSYNEQFF
TRBJ1-4 - TRBV5-1 - TGCGCCAGCAAGAATAGCTACGCAACTAATGAAAAACTGTTTTTT CASKNSYATNEKLFF
TRBJ2-7 TRBD1 TRBV18 - TGTGCCAGCTCACCAGGGACAGCTACCTACGAGCAGTACTTC CASSPGTATYEQYF
TRBJ2-7 - TRBV7-9 - TGTGCCAGCAGCTTAGGACCGGGATCCTTATCCTACGAGCAGTACTTC CASSLGPGSLSYEQYF
TRBJ2-7 - TRBV29-1 - TGCAGCGTTGGGGGGCAGGAGCAGTACTTC CSVGGQEQYF
TRBJ1-4 TRBD1 TRBV23-1 - TGCGCCAGCAGTCAATCAAGGACAGGTTCAGAAAAACTGTTTTTT CASSQSRTGSEKLFF
TRBJ1-2 - TRBV9 once TGTGCCAGCAGCCCACTATCAGGGGTTGACTATGGCTACACCTTC CASSPLSGVDYGYTF
TRBJ2-1 TRBD2 TRBV6-6 few TGTGCCAGCACCCTGGGGGGGTCCTACAATGAGCAGTTCTTC CASTLGGSYNEQFF
TRBJ2-7 TRBD1 TRBV30 - TGTGCCTTTGACAGGGGACCCTACGAGCAGTACTTC CAFDRGPYEQYF
TRBJ2-1 TRBD2 TRBV5-4 - TGTGCCAGCAGCTTCGGGGGTAGCGGGGGGTCCTACAATGAGCAGTTCTTC CASSFGGSGGSYNEQFF
TRBJ1-6 TRBD1 TRBV4-3 - TGCGCCAGCAGCCAAGGACAGGGTGGTTCACCCCTCCACTTT CASSQGQGGSPLHF